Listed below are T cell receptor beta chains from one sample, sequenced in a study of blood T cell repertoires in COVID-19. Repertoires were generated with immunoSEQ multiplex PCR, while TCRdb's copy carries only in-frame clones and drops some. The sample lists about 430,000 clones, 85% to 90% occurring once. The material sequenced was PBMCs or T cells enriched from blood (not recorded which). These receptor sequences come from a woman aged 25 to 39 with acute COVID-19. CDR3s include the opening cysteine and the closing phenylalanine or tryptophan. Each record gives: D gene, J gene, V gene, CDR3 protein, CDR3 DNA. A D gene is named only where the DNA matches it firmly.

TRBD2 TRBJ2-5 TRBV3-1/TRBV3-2 CASTRTSGGLKETQYF TGTGCCAGCACCCGGACTAGCGGTGGCCTTAAGGAGACCCAGTACTTC
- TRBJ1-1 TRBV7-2 CASSHPTRGTEAFF TGTGCCAGCAGCCATCCTACTCGGGGGACTGAAGCTTTCTTT
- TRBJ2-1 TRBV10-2 CASSVGGDLIEQFF TGCGCCAGCAGTGTAGGGGGGGACCTGATTGAGCAGTTCTTC
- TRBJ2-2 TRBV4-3 CASSQEQALGGELFF TGCGCCAGCAGCCAAGAACAGGCCTTGGGCGGGGAGCTGTTTTTT
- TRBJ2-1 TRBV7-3 CASSSLSLGSYNEQFF TGTGCCAGCAGCTCCCTATCTCTCGGCTCCTACAATGAGCAGTTCTTC
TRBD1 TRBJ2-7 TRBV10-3 CAIRSGRDRVYEQYF TGTGCCATCAGGAGTGGTCGGGACAGGGTCTACGAGCAGTACTTC
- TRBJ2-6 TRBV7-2 CASSPRRVWGPGANVLTF TGTGCCAGCAGCCCCCGTAGAGTCTGGGGGCCTGGGGCCAACGTCCTGACTTTC
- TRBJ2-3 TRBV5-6 CASSLRQPASPGTQYF TGTGCCAGCAGCTTGCGACAGCCCGCCTCTCCGGGTACGCAGTATTTT
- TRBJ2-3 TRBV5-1 CASSFSPKGWGTDTQYF TGCGCCAGCAGCTTCAGCCCTAAGGGGTGGGGCACAGATACGCAGTATTTT
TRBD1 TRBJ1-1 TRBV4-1 CASSQVRQGAKSTEAFF TGCGCCAGCAGCCAAGTACGTCAGGGGGCTAAGAGCACTGAAGCTTTCTTT
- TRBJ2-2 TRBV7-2 CASSPLGVGTGELFF TGTGCCAGCAGCCCCCTTGGAGTAGGCACCGGGGAGCTGTTTTTT